This TCR beta chain comes out of a study of blood T cell repertoires in COVID-19. Study-level information: T cells, B-cell-depleted T cells, or PBMCs supplied cDNA or gDNA.

The authors' processing: Amplification with reference gene primers provided the estimates of nucleated cell counts. The table came from immunoSEQ multiplex PCR; TCRdb's copy has only in-frame clones and leaves some out. The V and J calls and clone size come from that table; D and trimming were worked out from the DNA. The profile shows over 80,000 clones, around three quarters of them singletons. This CDR3 comprises 14 residues. Germline-derived CDR1 and CDR2 are LNHDA and SQIVND (reference sequence). The ends lost 6 bases at V and 0 bases at J; junction bases unmatched: 4. This TCR derives from a woman in her seventies with acute or convalescent COVID-19. The gene calls are TRBV19 and TRBJ1-1; TRBD1 aligns across 7 bases. Sequencing was carried out using peripheral blood. CDR3 region: CASRNQGVNTEAFF. As DNA, the CDR3 is TGTGCCAGTAGAAACCAGGGGGTGAACACTGAAGCTTTCTTT.